Following are 10 T cell receptor beta chains from one sample sequenced in a study of CD8 T cells in Susac syndrome (dated by TCRdb to about 2019). The library was generated by the immunoSEQ multiplex PCR assay. RNA was extracted with the RNeasy kit and roughly 0.45 to 1 ug was reverse transcribed using random hexamers. TCRdb reran the public reads through fastp at Q25 and MiXCR, keeping productive beta chains. Rows are combined by CDR3 protein, so each entry shows the most common genes and DNA. Across this sample there are tens of thousands of distinct CDR3 sequences, with roughly nine tenths seen only once. The leading ten clones occupy less than 0.6% of the sample. Sequencing was performed on CD8+ T cells from PBMCs. All receptors come from a human donor with multiple sclerosis.

This clonotype was seen only once. This chain uses TRBV6-2 or TRBV6-3 with TRBJ2-1; 13 bases map to TRBD2. The CDR3 is 14 amino acids. After removal of 7 bases from V and 9 bases from J, the junction contained 6 bases not matched to a gene. CDR1 MNHEY and CDR2 SVGEGT come from the germline V gene. CDR3: CASKLAGGPIEQFF. The CDR3, as DNA: TGTGCCAGCAAACTAGCGGGAGGGCCTATTGAGCAGTTCTTC.

The chain's CDR3 is CASSLGGAPGYEQYF. For the CDR3, the DNA is TGTGCCAGCAGCTTGGGGGGGGCCCCGGGTTACGAGCAGTACTTC. The J gene is TRBJ2-7, the V gene TRBV5-6; TRBD1 or TRBD2 may be the D gene (6 bases each). V was shortened by 0 bases and J by 4 bases, with 14 bases between the two germline ends. CDR1 and CDR2 (germline): SGHDT, YYEEEE. This CDR3 has 15 residues.

V is TRBV6-6 and J is TRBJ2-5; D is unresolved. The CDR3 length is 13 residues. V was clipped by 5 bases and J by 2 bases, with 9 bases between them. Germline assignment: CDR1 MNHNY and CDR2 SVGAGI (reference sequence). The CDR3 loop reads CASSPTHQETQYF. In nucleotides, the CDR3 is TGTGCCAGCAGTCCGACGCATCAAGAGACCCAGTACTTC.

This clonotype was observed once. The V and J genes are TRBV5-1 and TRBJ1-1, with 11 positions matching TRBD1. The junction had 9 bases not matched to a gene; V was cut back by 0 bases and J by 5 bases. CDR3 length: 17 residues. Germline V gene data show CDR1 as SGHRS and CDR2 as YFSETQ. CDR3 coding DNA: TGCGCCAGCAGCTTGGAATACGGACAGGGGGCTGGTACTGAAGCTTTCTTT. This sequence encodes CASSLEYGQGAGTEAFF. The full variable domain, completed using reference TRBV5-1 and TRBJ1-1, is KAGVTQTPRYLIKTRGQQVTLSCSPISGHRSVSWYQQTPGQGLQFLFEYFSETQRNKGNFPGRFSGRQFSNSRSEMNVSTLELGDSALYLCASSLEYGQGAGTEAFFGQGTRLTVV.

The rearrangement joins TRBV11-2 to TRBJ1-1; D gene uncertain. Germline loops: CDR1 SGHAT, CDR2 FQNNGV. V lost 8 bases, J lost 0 bases, and 7 bases lay in between. CDR3 length: 12 residues. In DNA form, the CDR3 reads TGTGCCAGCGAAGGGCTGAACACTGAAGCTTTCTTT. Protein sequence: CASEGLNTEAFF.

J is TRBJ2-7 and V is TRBV13, with D maybe TRBD1 (6 bases). Trimming cost V 5 bases and J 5 bases, with 13 bases left between them. The CDR3 contains 13 residues. Germline lookup yields CDR1 PRHDT and CDR2 FYEKMQ (reference sequence). The CDR3 DNA reads as TGTGCCAGCAGCCTGGGGACACCCCACGAGCAGTACTTC. This sequence encodes CASSLGTPHEQYF.

This chain uses TRBV2 with TRBJ1-5; D is possibly TRBD1 (5 bases). Germline V lookup: CDR1 SNHLY, CDR2 FYNNEI. V was shortened by 8 bases and J by 6 bases, with 26 bases between the two germline ends. This CDR3 region has 17 residues. The DNA for the CDR3 is TGTGCCAGCGATATGGGAAGGGTTGGGCCGCAGGGTCAGCCCCAGCATTTT. It is translated as CASDMGRVGPQGQPQHF.

The chain joins TRBV27 to TRBJ2-7, with D hard to call. Germline V gene lookup returns CDR1 MNHEY and CDR2 SMNVEV (reference sequence). V was shortened by 6 bases and J by 0 bases, with 12 bases between the two germline ends. The CDR3 extends over 14 amino acids. CDR3 region: CASRETASSYEQYF. The CDR3 bases are TGTGCCAGCAGAGAGACCGCCAGCTCCTACGAGCAGTACTTC.

This sequence joins TRBV4-1 and TRBJ2-1; TRBD2 matches at 8 bases. Germline loops: CDR1 MGHRA, CDR2 YSYEKL. This CDR3 is 18 amino acids long. The V and J ends lost 7 bases and 6 bases, in that order; junction bases with no gene match: 20. CDR3 sequence: CASTEEPGGTSGSNEQFF. In nucleotides, the CDR3 is TGCGCCAGCACCGAAGAGCCAGGTGGGACAAGCGGGAGCAATGAGCAGTTCTTC.

The V and J genes are TRBV2 and TRBJ2-7, with 9 bases lining up with TRBD1. The CDR3 contains 14 residues. Germline CDR1 reads SNHLY; CDR2 reads FYNNEI. Unmatched junction bases numbered 3, after V lost 2 bases and J lost 4 bases. DNA for the CDR3: TGTGCCAGCAGTGAAAGGGACAGGGTGTACGAGCAGTACTTC. Encoded protein: CASSERDRVYEQYF.